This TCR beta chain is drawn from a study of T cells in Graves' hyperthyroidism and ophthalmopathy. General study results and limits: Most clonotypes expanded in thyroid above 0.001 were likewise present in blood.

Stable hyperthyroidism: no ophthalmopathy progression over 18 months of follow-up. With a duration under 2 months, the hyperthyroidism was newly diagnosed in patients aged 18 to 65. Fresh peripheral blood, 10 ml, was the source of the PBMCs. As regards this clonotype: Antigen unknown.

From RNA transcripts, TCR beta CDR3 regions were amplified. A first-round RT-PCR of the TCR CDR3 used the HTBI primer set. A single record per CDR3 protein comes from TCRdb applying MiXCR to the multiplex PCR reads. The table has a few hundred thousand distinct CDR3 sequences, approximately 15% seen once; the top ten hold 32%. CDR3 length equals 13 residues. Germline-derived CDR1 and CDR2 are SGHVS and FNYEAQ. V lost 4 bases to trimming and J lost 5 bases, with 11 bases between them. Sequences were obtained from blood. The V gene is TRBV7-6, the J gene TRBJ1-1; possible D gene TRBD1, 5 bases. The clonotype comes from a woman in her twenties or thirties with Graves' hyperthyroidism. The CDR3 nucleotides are TGTGCCAGCAGCTCAGCGGGGGGAACTGAAGCTTTCTTT. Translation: CASSSAGGTEAFF.